Shown below are 4 T cell receptor beta chains from a single sample sequenced in a study of cytomegalovirus exposure and HLA in healthy donors. The study ran its PCR with 60 Vbeta and 13 Jbeta primers. Libraries were prepared by immunoSEQ multiplex PCR; TCRdb keeps only in-frame clonotypes and omits some of them. Of roughly 140,000 clones listed, around 81% are singletons. The sample taken for sequencing was PBMCs. The receptors originated from a man aged 40-49 years in good health and CMV-seropositive.

This sequence joins TRBV15 and TRBJ2-5; D uncertain. The V end lost 3 bases, the J end lost 7 bases, and 12 bases lay between the germline ends. Germline V gene sequence: CDR1 LNHNV, CDR2 YYDKDF (reference sequence). CDR3 length: 13 amino acids. CDR3 protein: CATSRGTEMTQYF. In nucleotides, the CDR3 is TGTGCCACCAGCAGGGGCACCGAAATGACCCAGTACTTC.

The chain links TRBV19 to TRBJ2-3; perhaps TRBD2 as D (6 bases). Trimming shortened V by 4 bases and J by 0 bases, and 14 bases separated the two germline ends. The germline V gene encodes CDR1 LNHDA and CDR2 SQIVND (reference sequence). CDR3 size: 16 residues. CDR3 sequence reads: CASSTRGAASTDTQYF. The DNA for the CDR3 is TGTGCCAGTAGTACACGCGGGGCGGCTAGCACAGATACGCAGTATTTT.

The chain links TRBV6-6 to TRBJ1-5, with 7 bases that match TRBD1. CDR3 size: 14 residues. Trimming cost V 11 bases and J 6 bases; bases outside gene matches: 13. Germline V lookup: CDR1 MNHNY, CDR2 SVGAGI (reference sequence). The CDR3 DNA reads TGTGCCTCATCCCTGACAGGGTCTGGTCAGCCCCAGCATTTT. This translates into CASSLTGSGQPQHF.

J is TRBJ2-5 and V is TRBV6-5; 9 bases line up with TRBD1. Trimming cost V 8 bases and J 5 bases; bases outside gene matches: 6. Germline CDR1 is MNHEY and CDR2 is SVGAGI. The CDR3 totals 13 residues. CDR3 nucleotide sequence: TGTGCCAGCCGCCGGGACAGGGCGGAGACCCAGTACTTC. Translating gives CASRRDRAETQYF.